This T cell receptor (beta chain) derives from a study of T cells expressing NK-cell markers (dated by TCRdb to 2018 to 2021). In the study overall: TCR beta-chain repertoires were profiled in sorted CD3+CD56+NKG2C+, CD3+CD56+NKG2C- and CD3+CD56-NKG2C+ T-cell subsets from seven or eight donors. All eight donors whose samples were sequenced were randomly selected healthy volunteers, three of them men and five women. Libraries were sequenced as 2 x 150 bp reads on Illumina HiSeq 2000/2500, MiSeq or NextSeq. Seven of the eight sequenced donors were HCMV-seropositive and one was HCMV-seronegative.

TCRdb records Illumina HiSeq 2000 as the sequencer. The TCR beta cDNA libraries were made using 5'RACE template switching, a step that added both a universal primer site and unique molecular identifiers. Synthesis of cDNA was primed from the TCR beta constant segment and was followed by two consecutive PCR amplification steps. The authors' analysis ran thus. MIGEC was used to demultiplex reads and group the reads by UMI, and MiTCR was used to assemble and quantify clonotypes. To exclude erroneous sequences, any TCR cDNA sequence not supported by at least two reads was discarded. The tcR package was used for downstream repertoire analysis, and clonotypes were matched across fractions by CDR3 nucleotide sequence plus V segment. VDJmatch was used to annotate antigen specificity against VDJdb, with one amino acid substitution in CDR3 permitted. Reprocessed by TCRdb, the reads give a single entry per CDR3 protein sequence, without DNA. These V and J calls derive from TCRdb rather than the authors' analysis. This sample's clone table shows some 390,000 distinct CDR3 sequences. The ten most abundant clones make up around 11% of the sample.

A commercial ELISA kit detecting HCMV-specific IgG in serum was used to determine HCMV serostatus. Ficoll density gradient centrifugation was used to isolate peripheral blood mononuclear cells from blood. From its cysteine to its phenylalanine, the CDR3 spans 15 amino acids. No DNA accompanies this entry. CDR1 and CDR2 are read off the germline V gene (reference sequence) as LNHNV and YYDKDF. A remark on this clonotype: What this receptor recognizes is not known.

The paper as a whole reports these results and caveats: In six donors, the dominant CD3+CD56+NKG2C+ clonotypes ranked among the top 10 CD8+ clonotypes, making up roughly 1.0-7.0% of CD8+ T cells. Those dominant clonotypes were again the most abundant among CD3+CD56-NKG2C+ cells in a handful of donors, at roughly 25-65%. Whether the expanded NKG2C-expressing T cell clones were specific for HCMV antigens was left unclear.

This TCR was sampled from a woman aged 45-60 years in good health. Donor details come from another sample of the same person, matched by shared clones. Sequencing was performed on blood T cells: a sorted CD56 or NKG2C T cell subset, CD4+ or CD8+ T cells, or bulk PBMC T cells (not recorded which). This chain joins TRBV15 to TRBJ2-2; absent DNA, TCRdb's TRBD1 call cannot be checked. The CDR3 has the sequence CATSWDRDVTGELFF.